This entry lists 27 T cell receptor beta chains sequenced from one sample in a study of cytomegalovirus exposure and HLA in healthy donors (dated by TCRdb to 2017 to 2019). Libraries were prepared through the immunoSEQ multiplex PCR assay. A mixture of 60 forward primers for TCR Vbeta segments and 13 reverse primers for TCR Jbeta segments was used in the multiplex PCR. TCRdb took over this immuneACCESS table, retaining in-frame rearrangements with V and J assigned. Such tables are incomplete; in checked studies, under half of the missing clones stem from an unresolved V gene, and the remainder is unexplained. This sample comprises 150,000 to 180,000 clones, approximately 80% of them detected only once. The ten largest make up roughly 4% of the sample. Material: PBMCs. Every receptor here comes from a woman aged 40-49 years in good health and CMV-seronegative.

The V gene is TRBV6-5, the J gene TRBJ1-1; D perhaps matches TRBD1 (6 bases). The CDR3 extends over 14 amino acids. Germline assignment: CDR1 MNHEY and CDR2 SVGAGI. V was shortened by 8 bases and J by 1 base, with 14 bases between the two germline ends. Here the CDR3 reads CASAAGQTNTEAFF. CDR3 bases: TGTGCCAGCGCTGCCGGACAGACGAACACTGAAGCTTTCTTT.

The chain couples TRBV19 to TRBJ2-2, with TRBD1 matching 8 bases. The ends lost 8 bases at V and 5 bases at J; junction bases unmatched: 7. Germline lookup yields CDR1 LNHDA and CDR2 SQIVND (reference sequence). The CDR3 is 14 amino acids. The CDR3 reads CASLRQGSTGELFF. CDR3 bases: TGTGCCAGTTTGAGACAGGGGTCGACCGGGGAGCTGTTTTTT.

This chain uses TRBV19 with TRBJ2-2; D may be TRBD1 (6 bases). The V and J ends lost 3 bases and 0 bases respectively, with 11 bases between them. Germline CDR1 LNHDA, CDR2 SQIVND (reference sequence). The CDR3 is 16 residues long. DNA for the CDR3: TGTGCCAGTAGTATGAACAGGGCCCCGAACACCGGGGAGCTGTTTTTT. This encodes CASSMNRAPNTGELFF.

In this sample, this clone turned up once. V and J are TRBV28 and TRBJ1-6; TRBD1 is a possible D gene (5 bases). V was clipped by 2 bases and J by 7 bases, with 12 bases between them. Germline values: CDR1 MDHEN, CDR2 SYDVKM. The CDR3 is made up of 15 amino acids. The CDR3 nucleotides read TGTGCCAGCAGTTTACCGGACATGCGAAATTCACCCCTCCACTTT. Encoded protein: CASSLPDMRNSPLHF.

The DNA for the CDR3 is TGTGCCAGCAGCTTCCCTCGGAACACTGAAGCTTTCTTT. Encoded protein: CASSFPRNTEAFF. The V gene is TRBV5-4, the J gene TRBJ1-1; no reliable D call. Between the trimmed V and J ends, which lost 2 bases and 1 base, there was a span of 6 bases. The CDR3 has 13 residues. Germline values: CDR1 SGHNT, CDR2 YYREEE (reference sequence).

The gene calls are TRBV10-2 and TRBJ2-3, with D perhaps matching TRBD1 (6 bases). The germline V gene has CDR1 WSHSY and CDR2 SAAADI. The CDR3 is 17 amino acids. Trimming pared 4 bases from V and 3 bases from J, leaving 20 bases between. In nucleotides, the CDR3 is TGCGCCAGCAGTGTAGGGACACTCAAATCGAGGACAGATACGCAGTATTTT. Its protein product is CASSVGTLKSRTDTQYF.

V is TRBV27 and J is TRBJ1-1; D remains unclear. The CDR3 totals 14 residues. Trimming pared 2 bases from V and 1 base from J, leaving 8 bases between. CDR1 is MNHEY, CDR2 SMNVEV, per germline (reference sequence). The CDR3 DNA reads as TGTGCCAGCAGTTTAGGCAGGCGGAACACTGAAGCTTTCTTT. Translating gives CASSLGRRNTEAFF.

V gene TRBV7-9 combines with J gene TRBJ1-5; 7 bases line up with TRBD1. In germline, CDR1 is SEHNR, CDR2 FQNEAQ (reference sequence). The ends lost 5 bases at V and 3 bases at J; junction bases unmatched: 4. CDR3 length: 14 residues. DNA for the CDR3: TGTGCCAGCAGCCGTGGGACAGCCAATCAGCCCCAGCATTTT. Translation: CASSRGTANQPQHF.

The rearrangement links TRBV15 to TRBJ2-1; 11 bases map to TRBD2. Germline-derived CDR1 and CDR2 are LNHNV and YYDKDF (reference sequence). Unmatched junction bases numbered 12, after V lost 1 base and J lost 7 bases. The length of the CDR3 is 18 residues. CDR3 in amino acids: CATSRGLGIAGGLNEQFF. CDR3 sequence (DNA): TGTGCCACCAGCAGAGGACTCGGAATAGCGGGGGGGCTTAATGAGCAGTTCTTC.

The rearrangement uses TRBV10-3 and TRBJ2-1; 12 nucleotides align to TRBD1. Trimming removed 5 bases from V and 10 bases from J; junction bases left unmatched: 6. CDR1 ENHRY and CDR2 SYGVKD come from the germline V gene. CDR3 length: 14 amino acids. The CDR3 nucleotides read TGTGCCATCAGTCCGGGACAGGGGGCGGTGGAGCAGTTCTTC. It encodes CAISPGQGAVEQFF.

J is TRBJ2-3 and V is TRBV28; D possibly corresponds to TRBD1 (6 bases). The V gene lost 5 bases and the J gene lost 0 bases, with 12 bases spanning the gap. The CDR3 is 15 amino acids. Germline loops: CDR1 MDHEN, CDR2 SYDVKM. The CDR3 sequence is CASSPGQLSTDTQYF. CDR3 nucleotides: TGTGCCAGCAGTCCCGGACAGCTAAGCACAGATACGCAGTATTTT.

V is TRBV6-6 and J is TRBJ2-3; 12 bases align to TRBD2. Per germline, CDR1 MNHNY and CDR2 SVGAGI (reference sequence). CDR3 length: 16 residues. The junction had 7 bases not matched to a gene; V was cut back by 3 bases and J by 6 bases. CDR3 protein: CASSYPASGGADTQYF. The CDR3, as DNA: TGTGCCAGCAGTTATCCCGCTAGCGGGGGGGCGGATACGCAGTATTTT.

The chain carries TRBV11-3 and TRBJ2-1, with TRBD2 matching over 12 bases. Trimming took 2 bases from V and 0 from J; bases not matched to a gene: 2. CDR1 and CDR2 (germline): SGHNT, YENEEA. The CDR3 loop spans 17 amino acids. CDR3 amino acids: CASSLILAGGSYNEQFF. CDR3 nucleotides: TGTGCCAGCAGCTTAATACTAGCGGGAGGCTCCTACAATGAGCAGTTCTTC.

The J gene is TRBJ2-3, the V gene TRBV11-2; TRBD2 is a possible D gene (5 bases). The CDR3 extends over 14 amino acids. Trimming took 5 bases from V and 8 from J, leaving 17 bases between them. Looked up from germline, CDR1 is SGHAT and CDR2 is FQNNGV. The CDR3 loop is CASSLSRGEITQYF. The CDR3 nucleotides read TGTGCCAGCAGCCTTAGCCGGGGTGAGATTACGCAGTATTTT.

The chain recombines TRBV11-2 with TRBJ2-7; TRBD1 aligns across 8 bases. CDR1 SGHAT and CDR2 FQNNGV come from the germline V gene. Germline trimming cut 1 base from V and 4 bases from J; bases unmatched to any gene: 3. This CDR3 is built from 14 residues. The CDR3 DNA follows: TGTGCCAGCAGCTTAGTCAGGGGGCAATACGAGCAGTACTTC. Amino acid sequence: CASSLVRGQYEQYF.

This chain links TRBV10-3 with TRBJ1-5, with D possibly matching TRBD1 (6 bases). The CDR3 consists of 15 residues. V lost 11 bases and J 2 bases, leaving 19 bases between the germline ends. Germline V gene data show CDR1 as ENHRY and CDR2 as SYGVKD. CDR3 in DNA: TGTGCCTCTAACGGGGGGCAGGGAGGCAATCAGCCCCAGCATTTT. Amino acids: CASNGGQGGNQPQHF.

The rearrangement uses TRBV2 and TRBJ2-3; D may be TRBD1 (6 bases). CDR1 and CDR2 from the germline V gene are SNHLY and FYNNEI. Trimming pared 6 bases from V and 2 bases from J, leaving 12 bases between. This CDR3 spans 14 amino acids. The CDR3 coding sequence is TGTGCCAGCAGCGAAAGACAGGCCACAGATACGCAGTATTTT. Amino acid sequence: CASSERQATDTQYF.

This clone was recorded a few times. The rearrangement uses TRBV6-1 and TRBJ2-7, with 8 bases that match TRBD2. In germline, CDR1 is MNHNS, CDR2 SASEGT. With V trimmed by 6 bases and J by 5 bases, 12 bases remained unmatched. The CDR3 contains 15 residues. The CDR3 region has the DNA TGTGCCAGCAGGCCCCAGGGGCGGGAGGACGACGAGCAGTACTTC. Translated, it gives CASRPQGREDDEQYF.

This sequence joins TRBV6-5 and TRBJ2-5, with D possibly being TRBD2 (6 bases). Trimming shortened V by 4 bases and J by 7 bases, and 19 bases separated the two germline ends. Germline V gene data show CDR1 as MNHEY and CDR2 as SVGAGI. The CDR3 contains 15 residues. The CDR3 coding sequence is TGTGCCAGCAGTTCACCCGGGACCAAAGCGGGGACCCAGTACTTC. The encoded protein is CASSSPGTKAGTQYF.

The chain links TRBV5-1 to TRBJ2-3; no definite D call. The CDR3 length is 13 residues. Trimming cost V 3 bases and J 2 bases, with 7 bases left between them. The germline CDR1 and CDR2 sequences are SGHRS and YFSETQ. The CDR3 loop is CASSSAATDTQYF. The CDR3 DNA is TGCGCCAGCAGCTCGGCGGCCACAGATACGCAGTATTTT.

This clone was picked up a small number of times. The CDR3 reads CASSRQGHQPQHF. CDR3 sequence (DNA): TGTGCCAGCAGCCGACAGGGGCATCAGCCCCAGCATTTT. This rearrangement joins TRBV6-5 to TRBJ1-5, with 8 bases that match TRBD1. Germline CDR1 MNHEY, CDR2 SVGAGI. Germline trimming cut 6 bases from V and 5 bases from J; bases unmatched to any gene: 3. The CDR3 runs to 13 residues.

The chain is built from TRBV5-1 and TRBJ1-4; possibly TRBD1 for D (6 bases). Per the germline V gene, CDR1 is SGHRS and CDR2 is YFSETQ. CDR3 length: 16 amino acids. V lost 3 bases and J lost 7, with 19 bases in between. In DNA, the CDR3 is TGCGCCAGCAGCTCCGCTAACAGGGAGTCAGGTGAAAAACTGTTTTTT. It encodes CASSSANRESGEKLFF.

V and J are TRBV7-2 and TRBJ1-4; 11 bases match TRBD1. V was clipped by 4 bases and J by 10 bases; unmatched bases: 8. The length of the CDR3 is 15 residues. Germline loops: CDR1 SGHTA, CDR2 FQGNSA. The CDR3 sequence is CASSSVPGQGGKLFF. CDR3 coding DNA: TGTGCCAGCAGCTCCGTCCCGGGACAGGGGGGAAAACTGTTTTTT.

V gene TRBV27 combines with J gene TRBJ1-5; D gene ambiguous. V lost 8 bases to trimming and J lost 0 bases, with 8 bases between them. This CDR3 comprises 13 residues. Germline CDR1 reads MNHEY; CDR2 reads SMNVEV (reference sequence). CDR3 DNA sequence: TGTGCCAGCGCCGAGTTTAGCAATCAGCCCCAGCATTTT. This sequence encodes CASAEFSNQPQHF.

The table lists this clone with a count of one. The chain uses TRBV2 and TRBJ2-3; possibly TRBD1 for D (6 bases). CDR3 length: 13 residues. The germline gives CDR1 SNHLY, CDR2 FYNNEI. Trimming cost V 8 bases and J 2 bases, with 11 bases left between them. The CDR3 protein is CASGRDNTDTQYF. The CDR3, as DNA: TGTGCCAGCGGCCGGGACAACACAGATACGCAGTATTTT.

This clone was seen a handful of times. This chain joins TRBV11-2 and TRBJ1-1, with D uncertain. In germline, CDR1 is SGHAT, CDR2 FQNNGV. Trimming left V 5 bases short and J 3 bases short, with 10 bases between. The CDR3 covers 13 residues. CDR3 residues: CASSPTDYTEAFF. In nucleotides, the CDR3 is TGTGCCAGCAGCCCAACTGATTACACTGAAGCTTTCTTT.

CDR3 nucleotides: TGTGCCAGCAGTGAGTCTAGCGCGGGGGCAGATACGCAGTATTTT. Translated: CASSESSAGADTQYF. The chain is built from TRBV2 and TRBJ2-3; TRBD2 matches 7 bases. Germline lookup yields CDR1 SNHLY and CDR2 FYNNEI. The length of the CDR3 is 15 residues. V was pared by 3 bases and J by 4 bases, with 7 bases of the junction left unmatched.